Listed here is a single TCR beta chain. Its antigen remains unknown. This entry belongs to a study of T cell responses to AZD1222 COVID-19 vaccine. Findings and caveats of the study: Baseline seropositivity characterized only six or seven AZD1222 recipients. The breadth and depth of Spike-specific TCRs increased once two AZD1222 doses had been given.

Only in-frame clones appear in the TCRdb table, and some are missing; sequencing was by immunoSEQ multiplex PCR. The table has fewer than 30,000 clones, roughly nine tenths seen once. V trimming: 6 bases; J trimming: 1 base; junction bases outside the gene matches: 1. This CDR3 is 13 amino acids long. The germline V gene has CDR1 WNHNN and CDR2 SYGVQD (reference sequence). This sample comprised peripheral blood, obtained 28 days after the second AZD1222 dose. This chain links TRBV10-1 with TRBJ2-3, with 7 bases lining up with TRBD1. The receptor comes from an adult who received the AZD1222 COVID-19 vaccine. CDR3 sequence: CASSQGGTDTQYF. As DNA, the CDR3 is TGCGCCAGCAGCCAGGGGGGCACAGATACGCAGTATTTT.